The 24 T cell receptor beta chains presented below share a single source sample, sequenced in a study of T cell responses to AZD1222 COVID-19 vaccine. The repertoire was sequenced with immunoSEQ multiplex PCR; TCRdb's copy has only in-frame clones and lacks some. Of approximately 100,000 clones listed, about 86% were seen once; the top ten hold around 12%. The sequenced sample was peripheral blood, obtained on day 0 of AZD1222 vaccination. These TCRs come from an adult in good health.

The chain joins TRBV5-4 to TRBJ2-7; 11 bases match TRBD2. This CDR3 has 14 amino acids. V lost 4 bases, J lost 3 bases, and 3 bases stayed unmatched. Germline lookup yields CDR1 SGHNT and CDR2 YYREEE (reference sequence). CDR3 sequence (DNA): TGTGCCAGCAGCGTTAGCGGGAGGGTCTACGAGCAGTACTTC. Its translation is CASSVSGRVYEQYF.

The gene calls are TRBV6-2 or TRBV6-3 and TRBJ1-1; no definite D call. This CDR3 comprises 14 residues. The V gene lost 6 bases and the J gene lost 7 bases, with 18 bases spanning the gap. CDR1 is MNHEY, CDR2 SVGEGT, per germline. The CDR3 spells CASRYGPNLGEAFF. For the CDR3, the DNA is TGTGCCAGCAGATACGGGCCAAACCTCGGTGAAGCTTTCTTT.

CDR3 sequence: CASSRWRGKGYTF. The DNA for the CDR3 is TGTGCCAGCAGCCGCTGGAGAGGAAAGGGCTACACCTTC. This chain uses TRBV3-1 (or the pseudogene TRBV3-2) with TRBJ1-2; D is unresolved. Trimming cost V 4 bases and J 8 bases, with 14 bases left between them. The germline gives CDR1 LGHDT, CDR2 YNNKEL (reference sequence). The CDR3 is made up of 13 amino acids.

This chain links TRBV4-2 with TRBJ2-7, with 12 nucleotides matching TRBD2. The CDR3 sequence is 17 residues long. Trimming took 4 bases from V and 4 from J; bases not matched to a gene: 11. The germline CDR1 and CDR2 sequences are LGHNA and YNFKEQ. As DNA, the CDR3 is TGTGCCAGCAGCCTCCTGGGGCTAGCGGGAGGGGCATACGAGCAGTACTTC. This translates into CASSLLGLAGGAYEQYF.

The chain has TRBV7-2 and TRBJ1-2, with a possible D match to TRBD1 (5 bases). Germline loops: CDR1 SGHTA, CDR2 FQGNSA. This CDR3 has 13 amino acids. Trimming cost V 0 bases and J 4 bases, with 6 bases left between them. CDR3 region: CASSLATAYGYTF. The CDR3 DNA follows: TGTGCCAGCAGCTTAGCGACAGCCTATGGCTACACCTTC.

This sequence joins TRBV4-3 and TRBJ2-1; 11 nucleotides match TRBD2. Unmatched junction bases numbered 4, after V lost 0 bases and J lost 9 bases. The CDR3 sequence is 15 residues long. The germline gives CDR1 LGHNA, CDR2 YSLEER. In DNA form, the CDR3 reads TGCGCCAGCAGCCAAGAACTAGCGGGAGCCGGTGAGCAGTTCTTC. Translation: CASSQELAGAGEQFF.

The J gene is TRBJ1-5, the V gene TRBV21-1; the table calls TRBD1, which could not be checked here. TRBV21-1 is a documented pseudogene. The CDR3 contains 15 residues. For the CDR3, the DNA is TGTGCCAGCAGAACGGACAGGGACAGCAATCAGCCCCAGCATTTT. Protein: CASRTDRDSNQPQHF.

Here the CDR3 DNA reads TGTGCCAGCAGGGGGACAGGGGGCTCCTACAATGAGCAGTTCTTC. Translating it yields CASRGTGGSYNEQFF. The chain links TRBV4-2 to TRBJ2-1; 11 bases agree with TRBD1. The CDR3 is made up of 15 amino acids. The trim removed 6 bases at V and 0 bases at J, leaving 1 base unmatched. Germline V CDR1 and CDR2: LGHNA, YNFKEQ.

V usage is TRBV19 and J usage is TRBJ2-7; TRBD2 might be the D (7 bases). The CDR3 consists of 15 residues. The V and J ends lost 5 bases and 0 bases respectively, with 14 bases between them. Germline CDR1 and CDR2: LNHDA and SQIVND (reference sequence). CDR3: CASSGGAVSSYEQYF. Written as DNA, the CDR3 is TGTGCCAGTAGTGGGGGGGCGGTTAGCTCCTACGAGCAGTACTTC.

About this clone itself: An end of the junction differs from the germline gene, which may be a read error. The chain is built from TRBV6-6 and TRBJ1-6; 7 bases agree with TRBD1. Germline V gene lookup returns CDR1 MNHNY and CDR2 SVGAGI (reference sequence). The length of the CDR3 is 15 residues. The CDR3 nucleotides are TGTGCCAGCATAAGCCGGGACAGTTATAATTCACCCCCCCACTTT. Its translation: CASISRDSYNSPPHF.

V gene TRBV29-1 combines with J gene TRBJ1-2; 10 positions agree with TRBD1. V gave up 8 bases and J gave up 0 bases; unmatched junction bases: 9. Germline V gene data show CDR1 as SQVTM and CDR2 as ANQGSEA. The length of the CDR3 is 15 residues. CDR3 in amino acids: CSSLTGGFSNYGYTF. The CDR3 DNA is TGCAGCTCCTTGACAGGGGGCTTCTCTAACTATGGCTACACCTTC.

The J gene is TRBJ1-2, the V gene TRBV3-1 (or the pseudogene TRBV3-2); D is unclear. The germline CDR1 and CDR2 sequences are LGHDT and YNNKEL (reference sequence). Trimming pared 0 bases from V and 2 bases from J, leaving 7 bases between. This CDR3 region has 14 residues. The CDR3 DNA sequence: TGTGCCAGCAGCCAAGACAGGCCCAACTATGGCTACACCTTC. Its translation: CASSQDRPNYGYTF.

The chain carries TRBV11-2 and TRBJ1-6; 8 bases are shared with TRBD1. The CDR3 covers 17 residues. Germline values: CDR1 SGHAT, CDR2 FQNNGV. V shed 2 bases, J shed 6 bases, and the junction held 9 bases outside the gene matches. CDR3 loop: CASSLPLQGASNSPLHF. CDR3 DNA: TGTGCCAGCAGCTTACCCCTCCAGGGGGCGAGTAATTCACCCCTCCACTTT.

V is TRBV24-1 and J is TRBJ2-1, with TRBD2 identical over 7 bases. CDR3 length equals 16 residues. Germline lookup yields CDR1 KGHDR and CDR2 SFDVKD. Trimming cost V 3 bases and J 4 bases; bases outside gene matches: 8. This CDR3 is CATSDGGGRLYNEQFF. The DNA for the CDR3 is TGTGCCACCAGTGATGGAGGCGGGAGACTGTACAATGAGCAGTTCTTC.

The chain has TRBV15 and TRBJ1-2, with D unresolved. Germline CDR1 is LNHNV and CDR2 is YYDKDF (reference sequence). The V end lost 4 bases, the J end lost 4 bases, and 10 bases lay between the germline ends. The CDR3 extends over 13 amino acids. CDR3 residues: CATSTPGIYGYTF. CDR3 nucleotides: TGTGCCACCAGCACCCCCGGAATCTATGGCTACACCTTC. Full variable domain (remainder filled in from reference TRBV15 and TRBJ1-2): DAMVIQNPRYQVTQFGKPVTLSCSQTLNHNVMYWYQQKSSQAPKLLFHYYDKDFNNEADTPDNFQSRRPNTSFCFLDIRSPGLGDTAMYLCATSTPGIYGYTFGSGTRLTVV.

This chain connects TRBV28 to TRBJ1-5; no clear D. This CDR3 comprises 16 residues. Germline CDR1 reads MDHEN; CDR2 reads SYDVKM. V lost 6 bases to trimming and J lost 7 bases, with 22 bases between them. The CDR3, as DNA: TGTGCCAGCAGATATCTAAGAGGAACCTTCAAACAGCCCCAGCATTTT. Translated, it gives CASRYLRGTFKQPQHF.

The rearrangement links TRBV9 to TRBJ1-4; D gene ambiguous. Germline V CDR1 and CDR2: SGDLS, YYNGEE. The CDR3 has 12 amino acids. With 4 bases removed from V and 3 bases from J, the gap between germline ends came to 4 bases. The CDR3 DNA follows: TGTGCCAGCAGCCGAGCTAATGAAAAACTGTTTTTT. Its translation: CASSRANEKLFF.

This clone was seen only a few times. The V call is TRBV5-1, the J call TRBJ1-1; no clear D. The CDR3 sequence is 13 residues long. Trimming left V 2 bases short and J 4 bases short, with 9 bases between. CDR1 is SGHRS, CDR2 YFSETQ, per germline. CDR3 region: CASSFTTGTEAFF. CDR3 nucleotide sequence: TGCGCCAGCAGCTTCACAACGGGCACTGAAGCTTTCTTT.

This chain uses TRBV11-2 with TRBJ2-4; the match to TRBD1 covers 8 bases. The J segment lost 6 bases and the V segment lost 3 bases, leaving 4 bases of the junction unmatched. This CDR3 has 14 amino acids. Germline V gives CDR1 SGHAT, CDR2 FQNNGV. The CDR3 region has the DNA TGTGCCAGCAGCTTTGGCCAGGGGGCAAACATTCAGTACTTC. Amino acid sequence: CASSFGQGANIQYF.

The rearrangement joins TRBV7-2 to TRBJ2-1; 10 nucleotides align to TRBD2. Losses at the gene ends were 2 bases for V and 0 bases for J; bases not matched to a gene: 4. Germline values: CDR1 SGHTA, CDR2 FQGNSA. The CDR3 totals 17 residues. In DNA form, the CDR3 reads TGTGCCAGCAGCTTATTACTAGCGGGGAGCTCCTACAATGAGCAGTTCTTC. Amino acid sequence: CASSLLLAGSSYNEQFF.

This chain links TRBV5-1 with TRBJ2-7; 8 nucleotides align to TRBD1. Trimming took 0 bases from V and 5 from J; bases not matched to a gene: 7. Germline V gene data show CDR1 as SGHRS and CDR2 as YFSETQ. The CDR3 has 15 residues. The CDR3, as DNA: TGCGCCAGCAGCTTGGAGCAGGGGGCGTATAACGAGCAGTACTTC. Its protein product is CASSLEQGAYNEQYF.

The rearrangement joins TRBV18 to TRBJ2-3; tentative D call: TRBD2 (7 bases). V lost 0 bases and J 4 bases, leaving 14 bases between the germline ends. This CDR3 comprises 16 residues. The germline gives CDR1 KGHSH, CDR2 LQKENI. The CDR3 is CASSPPARGGADTQYF. The CDR3 coding sequence is TGTGCCAGCTCACCACCGGCCAGGGGAGGGGCAGATACGCAGTATTTT.

V is TRBV5-1 and J is TRBJ2-3, with D possibly TRBD2 on 6 matching bases. V lost 0 bases and J lost 2, with 10 bases in between. The CDR3 is made up of 15 amino acids. Germline V gives CDR1 SGHRS, CDR2 YFSETQ. This CDR3 reads CASSLAGATTDTQYF. CDR3 coding DNA: TGCGCCAGCAGCTTGGCGGGAGCCACCACAGATACGCAGTATTTT.

In its sample, this clone was seen a few times. Other DNA sequences in the same sample also yield this CDR3. The rearrangement uses TRBV5-1 and TRBJ2-5; the D gene is possibly TRBD1 (5 bases). CDR3 length: 14 residues. Germline CDR1 SGHRS, CDR2 YFSETQ. Between the trimmed V and J ends, which lost 1 base and 4 bases, there was a span of 11 bases. The DNA of the CDR3 is TGCGCCAGCAGCTTGAGGGGTTTGGGAGAGACCCAGTACTTC. Its protein product is CASSLRGLGETQYF.